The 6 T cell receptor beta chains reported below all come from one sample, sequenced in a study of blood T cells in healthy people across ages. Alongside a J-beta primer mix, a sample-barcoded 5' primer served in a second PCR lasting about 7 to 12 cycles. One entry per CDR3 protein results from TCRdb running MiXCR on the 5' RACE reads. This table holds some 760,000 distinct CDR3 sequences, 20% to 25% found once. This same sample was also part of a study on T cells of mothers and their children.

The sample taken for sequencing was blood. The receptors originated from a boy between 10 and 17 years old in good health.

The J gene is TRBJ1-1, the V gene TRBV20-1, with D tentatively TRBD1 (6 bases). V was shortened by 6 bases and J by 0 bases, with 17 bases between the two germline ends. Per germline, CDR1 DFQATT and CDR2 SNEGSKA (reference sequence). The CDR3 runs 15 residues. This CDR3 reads CSARGLRGVNTEAFF. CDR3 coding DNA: TGCAGTGCGCGAGGACTCAGGGGCGTGAACACTGAAGCTTTCTTT.

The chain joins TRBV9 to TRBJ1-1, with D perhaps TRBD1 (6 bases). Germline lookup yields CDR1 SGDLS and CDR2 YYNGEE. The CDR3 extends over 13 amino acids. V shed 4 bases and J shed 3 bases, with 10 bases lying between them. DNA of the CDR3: TGTGCCAGCAGCTCGGGACACTACACTGAAGCTTTCTTT. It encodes CASSSGHYTEAFF.

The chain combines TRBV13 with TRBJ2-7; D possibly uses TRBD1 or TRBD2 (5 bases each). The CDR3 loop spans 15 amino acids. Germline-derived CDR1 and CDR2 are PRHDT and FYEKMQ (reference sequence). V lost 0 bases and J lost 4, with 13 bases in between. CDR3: CASSLGPGQPYEQYF. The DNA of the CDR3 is TGTGCCAGCAGCTTAGGTCCGGGGCAACCTTACGAGCAGTACTTC.

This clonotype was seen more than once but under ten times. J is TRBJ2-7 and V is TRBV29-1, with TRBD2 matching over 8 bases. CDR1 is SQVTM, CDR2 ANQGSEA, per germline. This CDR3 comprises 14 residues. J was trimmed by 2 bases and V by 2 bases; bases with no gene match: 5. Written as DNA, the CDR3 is TGCAGCGTTGAACTGGCGGGAGGCACCTACGAGCAGTACTTC. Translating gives CSVELAGGTYEQYF.

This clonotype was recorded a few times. Written as DNA, the CDR3 is TGTGCCACCAGCAGAGATGGGGGGGGGAACACTGAAGCTTTCTTT. Amino acids: CATSRDGGGNTEAFF. This chain connects TRBV15 to TRBJ1-1; the D gene is possibly TRBD1 (5 bases). The germline CDR1 and CDR2 sequences are LNHNV and YYDKDF (reference sequence). Between the trimmed V and J ends, which lost 0 bases and 1 base, there was a span of 9 bases. CDR3 length: 15 amino acids.

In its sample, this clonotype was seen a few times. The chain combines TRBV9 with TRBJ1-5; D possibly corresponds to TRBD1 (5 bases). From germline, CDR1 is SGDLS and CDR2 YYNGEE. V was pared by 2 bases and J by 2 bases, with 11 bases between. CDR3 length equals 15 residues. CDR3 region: CASSVLGQGNQPQHF. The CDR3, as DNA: TGTGCCAGCAGCGTGTTGGGGCAGGGCAATCAGCCCCAGCATTTT.